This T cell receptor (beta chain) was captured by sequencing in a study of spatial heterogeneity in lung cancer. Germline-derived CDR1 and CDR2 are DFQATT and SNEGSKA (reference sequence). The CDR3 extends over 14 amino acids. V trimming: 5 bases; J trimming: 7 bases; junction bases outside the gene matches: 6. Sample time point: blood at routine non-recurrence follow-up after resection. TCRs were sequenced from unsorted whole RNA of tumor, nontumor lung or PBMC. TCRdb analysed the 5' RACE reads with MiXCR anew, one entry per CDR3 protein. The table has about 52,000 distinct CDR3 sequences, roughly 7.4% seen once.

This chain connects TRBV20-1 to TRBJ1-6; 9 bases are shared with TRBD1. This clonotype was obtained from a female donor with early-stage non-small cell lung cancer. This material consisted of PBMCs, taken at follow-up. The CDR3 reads CSAPGQGRNSPLHF. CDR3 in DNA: TGCAGTGCTCCGGGACAGGGTCGAAATTCACCCCTCCACTTT.